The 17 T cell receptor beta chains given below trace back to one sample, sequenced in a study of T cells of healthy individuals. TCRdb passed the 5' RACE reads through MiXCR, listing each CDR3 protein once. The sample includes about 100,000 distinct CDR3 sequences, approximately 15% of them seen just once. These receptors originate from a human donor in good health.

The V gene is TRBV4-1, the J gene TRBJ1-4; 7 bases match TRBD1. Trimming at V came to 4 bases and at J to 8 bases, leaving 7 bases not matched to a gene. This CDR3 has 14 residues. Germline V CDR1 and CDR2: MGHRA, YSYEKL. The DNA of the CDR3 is TGCGCCAGCAGCCGACAGGGTGGAGGGGAAAAACTGTTTTTT. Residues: CASSRQGGGEKLFF.

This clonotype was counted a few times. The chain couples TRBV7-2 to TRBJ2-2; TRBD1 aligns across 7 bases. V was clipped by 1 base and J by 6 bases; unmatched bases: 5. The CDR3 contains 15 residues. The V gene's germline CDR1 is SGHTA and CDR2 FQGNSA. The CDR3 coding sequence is TGTGCCAGCAGCTTAGAGTTCCAGGGGGCCGGGGAGCTGTTTTTT. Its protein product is CASSLEFQGAGELFF.

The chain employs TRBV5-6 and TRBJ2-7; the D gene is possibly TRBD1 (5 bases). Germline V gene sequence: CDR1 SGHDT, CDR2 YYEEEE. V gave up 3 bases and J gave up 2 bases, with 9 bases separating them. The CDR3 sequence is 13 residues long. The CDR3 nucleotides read TGTGCCAGCAGCTCGGACACCACCTACGAGCAGTACTTC. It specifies CASSSDTTYEQYF.

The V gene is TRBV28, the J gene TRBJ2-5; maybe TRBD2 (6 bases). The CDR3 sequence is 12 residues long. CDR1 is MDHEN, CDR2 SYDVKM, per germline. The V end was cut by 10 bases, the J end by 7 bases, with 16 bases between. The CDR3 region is CATTGLPRTQYF. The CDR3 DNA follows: TGTGCCACCACGGGACTTCCAAGGACCCAGTACTTC.

The CDR3 loop reads CASSLPDRAYEQYF. CDR3 bases: TGTGCCAGCAGTCTCCCGGACAGGGCGTACGAGCAGTACTTC. V is TRBV28 and J is TRBJ2-7; 8 bases line up with TRBD1. The CDR3 runs to 14 residues. Germline values: CDR1 MDHEN, CDR2 SYDVKM. V shed 5 bases and J 4 bases; nucleotides not matched to a gene: 7.

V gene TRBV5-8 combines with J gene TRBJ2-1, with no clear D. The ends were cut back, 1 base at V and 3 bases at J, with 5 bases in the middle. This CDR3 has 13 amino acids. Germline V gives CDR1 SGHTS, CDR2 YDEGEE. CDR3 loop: CASSLWFYNEQFF. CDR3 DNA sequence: TGTGCCAGCAGCTTGTGGTTCTACAATGAGCAGTTCTTC.

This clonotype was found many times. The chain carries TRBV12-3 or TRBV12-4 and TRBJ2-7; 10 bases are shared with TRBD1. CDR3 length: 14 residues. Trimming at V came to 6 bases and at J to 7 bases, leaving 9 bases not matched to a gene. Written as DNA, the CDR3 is TGTGCCAGCAGATCCGGGACAGGGGCTTGGGAGCAGTACTTC. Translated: CASRSGTGAWEQYF.

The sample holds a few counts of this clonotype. CDR3 bases: TGTGCCATCAGTACAGGGACGGACAGCTCTGGGGCCAACGTCCTGACTTTC. It specifies CAISTGTDSSGANVLTF. This sequence joins TRBV10-3 and TRBJ2-6; perhaps TRBD1 as D (6 bases). The CDR3 contains 17 residues. Germline V lookup: CDR1 ENHRY, CDR2 SYGVKD. V shed 5 bases and J shed 0 bases, with 14 bases lying between them.

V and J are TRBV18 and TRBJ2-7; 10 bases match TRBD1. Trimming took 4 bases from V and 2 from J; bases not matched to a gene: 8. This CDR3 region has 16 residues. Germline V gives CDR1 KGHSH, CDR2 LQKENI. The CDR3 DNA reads TGTGCCAGCTCACAGATGGACAGGGGGTCTCCCTACGAGCAGTACTTC. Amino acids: CASSQMDRGSPYEQYF.

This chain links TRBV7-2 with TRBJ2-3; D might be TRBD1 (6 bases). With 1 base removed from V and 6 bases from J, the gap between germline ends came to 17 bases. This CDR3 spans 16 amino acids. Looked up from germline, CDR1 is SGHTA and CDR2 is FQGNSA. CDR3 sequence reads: CASSLGGPRGADTQYF. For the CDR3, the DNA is TGTGCCAGCAGCTTAGGCGGACCCAGGGGCGCGGATACGCAGTATTTT.

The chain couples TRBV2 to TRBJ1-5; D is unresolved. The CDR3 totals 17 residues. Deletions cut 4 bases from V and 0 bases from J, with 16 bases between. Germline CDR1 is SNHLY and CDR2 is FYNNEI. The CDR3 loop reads CASSAASGFDSNQPQHF. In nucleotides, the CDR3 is TGTGCCAGCAGTGCTGCGTCGGGGTTCGATAGCAATCAGCCCCAGCATTTT.

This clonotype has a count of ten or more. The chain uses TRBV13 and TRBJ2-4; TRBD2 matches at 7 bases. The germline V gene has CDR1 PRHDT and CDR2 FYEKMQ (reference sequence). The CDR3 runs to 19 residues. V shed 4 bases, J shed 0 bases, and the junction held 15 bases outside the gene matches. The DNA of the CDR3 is TGTGCCAGCAGCTCTTACATGGCTAGCGGTTCGCTAGCCAAAAACATTCAGTACTTC. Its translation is CASSSYMASGSLAKNIQYF.

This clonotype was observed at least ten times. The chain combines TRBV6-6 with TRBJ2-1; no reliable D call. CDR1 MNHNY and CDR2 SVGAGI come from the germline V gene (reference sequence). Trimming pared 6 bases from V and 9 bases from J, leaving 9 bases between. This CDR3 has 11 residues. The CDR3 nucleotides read TGTGCCAGCAGCAATAGAGTTGAGCAGTTCTTC. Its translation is CASSNRVEQFF.

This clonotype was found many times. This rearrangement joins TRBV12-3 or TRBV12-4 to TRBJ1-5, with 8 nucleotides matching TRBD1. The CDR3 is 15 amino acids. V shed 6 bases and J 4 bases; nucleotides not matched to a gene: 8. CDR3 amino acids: CASRTSDRVNQPQHF. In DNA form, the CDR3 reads TGTGCCAGCAGGACCTCGGACAGGGTGAATCAGCCCCAGCATTTT.

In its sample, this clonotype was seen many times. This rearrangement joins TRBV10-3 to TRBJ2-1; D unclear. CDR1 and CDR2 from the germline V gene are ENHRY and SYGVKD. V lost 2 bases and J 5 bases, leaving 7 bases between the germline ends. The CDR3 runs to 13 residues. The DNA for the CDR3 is TGTGCCATCAGTGAGAAGGCAGACAATGAGCAGTTCTTC. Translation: CAISEKADNEQFF.

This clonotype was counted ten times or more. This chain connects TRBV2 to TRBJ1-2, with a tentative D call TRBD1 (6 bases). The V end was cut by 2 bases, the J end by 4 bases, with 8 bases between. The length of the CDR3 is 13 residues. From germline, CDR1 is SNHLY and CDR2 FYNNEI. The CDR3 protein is CASSERGGYGYTF. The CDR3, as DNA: TGTGCCAGCAGTGAAAGAGGGGGCTATGGCTACACCTTC.

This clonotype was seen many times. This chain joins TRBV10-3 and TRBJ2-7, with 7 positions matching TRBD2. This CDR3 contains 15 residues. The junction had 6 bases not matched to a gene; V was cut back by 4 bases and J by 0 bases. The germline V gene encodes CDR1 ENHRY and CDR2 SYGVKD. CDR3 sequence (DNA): TGTGCCATCAGTGGGGCTAGCGGCAGCTCCTACGAGCAGTACTTC. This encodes CAISGASGSSYEQYF.